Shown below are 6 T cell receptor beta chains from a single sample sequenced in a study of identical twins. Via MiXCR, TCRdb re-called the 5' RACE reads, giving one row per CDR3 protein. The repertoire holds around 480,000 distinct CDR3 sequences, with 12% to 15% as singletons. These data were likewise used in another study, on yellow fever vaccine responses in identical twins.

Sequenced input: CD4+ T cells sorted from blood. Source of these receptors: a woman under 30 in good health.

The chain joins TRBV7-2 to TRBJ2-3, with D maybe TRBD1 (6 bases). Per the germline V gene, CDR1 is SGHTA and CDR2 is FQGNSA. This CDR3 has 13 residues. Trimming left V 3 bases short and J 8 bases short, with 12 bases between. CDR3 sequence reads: CASSLDSYRTQYF. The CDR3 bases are TGTGCCAGCAGCTTGGACAGTTACCGTACGCAGTATTTT. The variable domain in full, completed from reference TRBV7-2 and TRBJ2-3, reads GAGVSQSPSNKVTEKGKDVELRCDPISGHTALYWYRQSLGQGLEFLIYFQGNSAPDKSGLPSDRFSAERTGGSVSTLTIQRTQQEDSAVYLCASSLDSYRTQYFGPGTRLTVL.

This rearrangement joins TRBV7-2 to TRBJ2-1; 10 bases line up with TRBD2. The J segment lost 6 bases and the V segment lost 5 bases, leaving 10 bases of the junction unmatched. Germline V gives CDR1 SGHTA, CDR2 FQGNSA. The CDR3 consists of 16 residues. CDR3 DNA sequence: TGTGCCAGCAGCGTGCCTAGCGGGGGTCCTACCAATGAGCAGTTCTTC. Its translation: CASSVPSGGPTNEQFF.

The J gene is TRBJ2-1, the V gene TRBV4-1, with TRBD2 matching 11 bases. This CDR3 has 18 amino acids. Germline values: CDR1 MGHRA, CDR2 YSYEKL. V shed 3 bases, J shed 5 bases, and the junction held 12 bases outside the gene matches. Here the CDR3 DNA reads TGCGCCAGCAGCCACATCCCGCTACTAGCGGGGGCCCACAATGAGCAGTTCTTC. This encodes CASSHIPLLAGAHNEQFF.

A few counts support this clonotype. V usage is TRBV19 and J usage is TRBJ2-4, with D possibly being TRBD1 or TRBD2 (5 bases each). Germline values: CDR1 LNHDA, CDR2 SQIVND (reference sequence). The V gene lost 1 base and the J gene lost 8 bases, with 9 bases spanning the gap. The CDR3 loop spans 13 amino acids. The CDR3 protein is CASSIGGADIQYF. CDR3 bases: TGTGCCAGTAGTATAGGAGGGGCCGACATTCAGTACTTC.

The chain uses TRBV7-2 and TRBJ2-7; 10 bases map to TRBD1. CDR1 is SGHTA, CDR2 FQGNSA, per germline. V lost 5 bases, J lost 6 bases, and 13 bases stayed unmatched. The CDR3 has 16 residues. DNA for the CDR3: TGTGCCAGCAGCGCCCGGGACAGGGGAGTTATGAGCGAGCAGTACTTC. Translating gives CASSARDRGVMSEQYF.

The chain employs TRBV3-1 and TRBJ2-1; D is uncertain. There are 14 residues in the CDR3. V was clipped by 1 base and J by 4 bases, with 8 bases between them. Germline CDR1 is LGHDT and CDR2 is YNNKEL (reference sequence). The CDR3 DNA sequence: TGTGCCAGCAGCCAAGTTACATCTTACAATGAGCAGTTCTTC. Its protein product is CASSQVTSYNEQFF.